These 8 T cell receptor beta chains were sequenced from one sample in a study of cytomegalovirus exposure and HLA in healthy donors. 60 Vbeta and 13 Jbeta primers were used in PCR. Using immunoSEQ multiplex PCR, the repertoire was profiled, and TCRdb retains in-frame clones only, with some absent. Among a few hundred thousand clones listed, approximately 80% were seen once. Sequencing was carried out using PBMCs. The receptors were sampled from a middle-aged man in good health and CMV-seronegative.

The chain has TRBV9 and TRBJ1-2; D might be TRBD1 (6 bases). Trimming took off 4 bases at V and 8 bases at J, with 18 bases between the two ends. Germline V gene data show CDR1 as SGDLS and CDR2 as YYNGEE. This CDR3 comprises 14 residues. The CDR3 nucleotides read TGTGCCAGCAGCCCAAGGGGGGGGCTGGGAGGCTACACCTTC. Translation: CASSPRGGLGGYTF. The whole variable domain, remainder taken from reference TRBV9 and TRBJ1-2, is DSGVTQTPKHLITATGQRVTLRCSPRSGDLSVYWYQQSLDQGLQFLIQYYNGEERAKGNILERFSAQQFPDLHSELNLSSLELGDSALYFCASSPRGGLGGYTFGSGTRLTVV.

This sequence joins TRBV15 and TRBJ2-5, with D possibly being TRBD1 (5 bases). With the DNA end fitting TRBJ2-7 better, the J assignment may be wrong. The CDR3 spans 14 residues. Germline V gene data show CDR1 as LNHNV and CDR2 as YYDKDF (reference sequence). CDR3 protein: CATRPEKGPYEQYF. The CDR3 DNA sequence: TGTGCCACCAGACCTGAAAAGGGGCCTTACGAGCAGTACTTC.

The chain couples TRBV15 to TRBJ2-5; 9 nucleotides line up with TRBD1. Germline CDR1 is LNHNV and CDR2 is YYDKDF (reference sequence). This CDR3 has 17 residues. V lost 2 bases, J lost 5 bases, and 12 bases stayed unmatched. The CDR3 sequence is CATSRLGGTGSRETQYF. Here the CDR3 DNA reads TGTGCCACCAGCAGACTAGGGGGGACAGGGAGTAGGGAGACCCAGTACTTC.

The chain uses TRBV7-9 and TRBJ2-7; 9 bases align to TRBD2. With V trimmed by 6 bases and J by 2 bases, 8 bases remained unmatched. The CDR3 contains 15 residues. The germline gives CDR1 SEHNR, CDR2 FQNEAQ (reference sequence). The CDR3 loop is CASSHSGSSTYEQYF. In DNA, the CDR3 is TGTGCCAGCAGTCATAGCGGGAGCTCTACCTACGAGCAGTACTTC.

This clone was detected only a few times. This sequence joins TRBV10-3 and TRBJ2-2, with 12 bases aligning to TRBD1. The V gene's germline CDR1 is ENHRY and CDR2 SYGVKD. This CDR3 is 16 amino acids long. Germline trimming cut 7 bases from V and 6 bases from J; bases unmatched to any gene: 9. The CDR3 DNA is TGTGCCATCACCAGCCGGGACAGGGGGCCCTCCGGGGAGCTGTTTTTT. Residues: CAITSRDRGPSGELFF.

The CDR3 bases are TGTGCCTGGAGTGTAGGGGTGGCGAACACCGGGGAGCTGTTTTTT. Translated: CAWSVGVANTGELFF. V and J are TRBV30 and TRBJ2-2, with a possible D match to TRBD1 (5 bases). The CDR3 extends over 15 amino acids. Germline V CDR1 and CDR2: GTSNPN, SVGIG (reference sequence). Trimming removed 0 bases from V and 0 bases from J, with 8 bases in between.

The rearrangement joins TRBV7-2 to TRBJ2-7, with 8 bases lining up with TRBD2. This CDR3 is 15 amino acids long. The junction had 12 bases not matched to a gene; V was cut back by 8 bases and J by 3 bases. Germline V gene data show CDR1 as SGHTA and CDR2 as FQGNSA. CDR3 region: CASGGGRAYFYEQYF. CDR3 in DNA: TGTGCCAGCGGCGGGGGGAGGGCCTACTTCTACGAGCAGTACTTC.

The chain recombines TRBV15 with TRBJ1-4; weak D call: TRBD1 (5 bases). In germline, CDR1 is LNHNV, CDR2 YYDKDF (reference sequence). Trimming took off 0 bases at V and 10 bases at J, with 15 bases between the two ends. The CDR3 extends over 15 amino acids. The CDR3 bases are TGTGCCACCAGCAGAGAGGTCCAGGGTACGGGAAAACTGTTTTTT. The encoded protein is CATSREVQGTGKLFF.